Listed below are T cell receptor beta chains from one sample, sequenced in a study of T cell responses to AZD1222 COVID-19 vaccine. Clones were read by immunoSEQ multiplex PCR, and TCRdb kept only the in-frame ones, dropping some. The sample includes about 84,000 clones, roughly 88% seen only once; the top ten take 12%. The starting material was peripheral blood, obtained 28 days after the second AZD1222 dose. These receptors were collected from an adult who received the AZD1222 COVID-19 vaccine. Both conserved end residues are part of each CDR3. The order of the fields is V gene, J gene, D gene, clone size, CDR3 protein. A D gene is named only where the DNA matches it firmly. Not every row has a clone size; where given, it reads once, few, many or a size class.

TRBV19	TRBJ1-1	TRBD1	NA	CATRQGATVNTEAFF
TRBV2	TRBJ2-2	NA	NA	CASRAGSITGELFF
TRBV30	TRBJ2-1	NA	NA	CARGRGLSYNEQFF
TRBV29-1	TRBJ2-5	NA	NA	CSVRKGRETQYF
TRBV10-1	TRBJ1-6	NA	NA	CASTLRAHSFYNSPLHF
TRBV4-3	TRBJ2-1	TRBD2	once	CASSQGRTSGGVVYNEQFF
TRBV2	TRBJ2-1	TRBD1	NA	CASSVHRGVEQFF
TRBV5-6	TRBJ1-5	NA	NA	CASSYRPGRGNQPQHF
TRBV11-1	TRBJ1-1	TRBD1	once	CASSPIGQGGTEAFF
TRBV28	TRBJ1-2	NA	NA	CASTEGSNYGYTF
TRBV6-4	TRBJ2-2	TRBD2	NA	CASSDQREGTGELFF
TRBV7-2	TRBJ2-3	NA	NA	CASGPGAPTDTQYF
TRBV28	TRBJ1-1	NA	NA	CASRDLQGSTEAFF
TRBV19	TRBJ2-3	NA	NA	CASSITGGLTDTQYF
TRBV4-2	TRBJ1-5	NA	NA	CASSQDVGSSNQPQHF
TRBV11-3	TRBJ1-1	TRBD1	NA	CASSLRGRRNTEAFF
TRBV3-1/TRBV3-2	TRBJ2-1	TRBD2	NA	CASSHRLAGLNEQFF
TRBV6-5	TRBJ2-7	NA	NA	CASSSSGEQYF
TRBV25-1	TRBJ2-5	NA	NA	CASTPDGQETQYF
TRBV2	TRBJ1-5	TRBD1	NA	CASIPGQGVNQPQHF
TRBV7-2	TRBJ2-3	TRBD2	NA	CASSFGLAGVIGTDTQYF
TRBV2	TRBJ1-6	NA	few	CASSEAAPTPYSPLHF
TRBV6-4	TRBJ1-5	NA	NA	CASRTDILRRGPHQPQHF
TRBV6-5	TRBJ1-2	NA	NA	CASQPRGRENGYTF
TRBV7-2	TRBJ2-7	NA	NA	CASSRDRTYEQYF
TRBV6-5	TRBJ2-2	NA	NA	CASSYSSNTGELFF
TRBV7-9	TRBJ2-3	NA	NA	CASSLTGSGEDTQYF
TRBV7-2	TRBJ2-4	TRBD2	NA	CASSLGRGGSENIQYF
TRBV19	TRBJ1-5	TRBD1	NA	CASSADRGQPQHF
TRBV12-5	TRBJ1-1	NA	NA	CASVGGIGQGNTEAFF
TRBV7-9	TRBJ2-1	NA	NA	CASSPSTAYSYNEQFF
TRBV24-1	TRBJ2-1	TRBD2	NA	CATSDGLGVAGYGEQFF
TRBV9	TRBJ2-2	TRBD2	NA	CASSVDLVIAGGAGELFF
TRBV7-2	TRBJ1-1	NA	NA	CASSRDINTEAFF
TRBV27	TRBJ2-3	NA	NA	CASSLLSRGVTDTQYF
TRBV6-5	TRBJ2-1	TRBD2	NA	CASSYETSGYNNEQFF
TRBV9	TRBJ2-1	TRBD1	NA	CASSPLGTAYNEQFF
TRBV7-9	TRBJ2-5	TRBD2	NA	CASSPPLAGGLSQETQYF
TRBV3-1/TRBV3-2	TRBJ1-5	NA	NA	CASSQGAKNNQPQHF
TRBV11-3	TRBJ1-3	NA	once	CASSFSISGNTIYF
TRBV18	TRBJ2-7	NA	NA	CASSQGPRNFEQYF
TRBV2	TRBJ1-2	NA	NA	CASSRPAQGPGDGYTF
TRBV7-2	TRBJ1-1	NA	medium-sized	CASSRSRHQAFF
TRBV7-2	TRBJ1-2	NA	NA	CASSPAANYGYTF
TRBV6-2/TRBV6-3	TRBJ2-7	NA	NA	CASSAQGRTYEQYF
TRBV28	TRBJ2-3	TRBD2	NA	CASTSSGRADTQYF
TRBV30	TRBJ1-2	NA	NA	CAWRTPRNYGYTF
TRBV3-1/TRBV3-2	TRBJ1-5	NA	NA	CASSSGGPFNQPQHF
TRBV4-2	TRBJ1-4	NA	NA	CASSQELGGGGEKLFF
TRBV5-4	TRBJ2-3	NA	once	CASSLAGRTSTDTQYF
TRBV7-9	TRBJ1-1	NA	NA	CASSLGPTEAFF
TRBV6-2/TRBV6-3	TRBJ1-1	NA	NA	CASSYGGPPRDEAFF
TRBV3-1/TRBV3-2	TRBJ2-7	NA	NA	CASSLLPSGSSTYEQYF
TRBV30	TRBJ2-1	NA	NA	CAWSVPSTDVPQFF
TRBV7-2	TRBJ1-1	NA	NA	CASSFSILNTEAFF
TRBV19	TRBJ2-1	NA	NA	CASSIRLDPNDEQFF
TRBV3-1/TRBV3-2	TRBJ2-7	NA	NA	CASRQSYEQYF
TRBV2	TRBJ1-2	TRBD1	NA	CASSGTGSNYGYTF
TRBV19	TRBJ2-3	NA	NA	CASSIGYGAGFTDTQYF
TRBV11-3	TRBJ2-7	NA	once	CASSLKDYEQYF